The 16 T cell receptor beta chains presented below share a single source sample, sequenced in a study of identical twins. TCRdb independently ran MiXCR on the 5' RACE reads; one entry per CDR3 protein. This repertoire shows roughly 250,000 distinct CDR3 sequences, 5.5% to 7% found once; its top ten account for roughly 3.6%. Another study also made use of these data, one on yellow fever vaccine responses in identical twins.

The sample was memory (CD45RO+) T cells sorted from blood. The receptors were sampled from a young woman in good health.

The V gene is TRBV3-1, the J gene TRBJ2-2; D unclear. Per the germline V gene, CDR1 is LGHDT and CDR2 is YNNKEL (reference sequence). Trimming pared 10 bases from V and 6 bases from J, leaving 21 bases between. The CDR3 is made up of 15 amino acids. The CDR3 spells CATTQDRTPSGELFF. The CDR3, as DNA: TGTGCCACCACCCAAGATCGGACCCCCTCCGGGGAGCTGTTTTTT.

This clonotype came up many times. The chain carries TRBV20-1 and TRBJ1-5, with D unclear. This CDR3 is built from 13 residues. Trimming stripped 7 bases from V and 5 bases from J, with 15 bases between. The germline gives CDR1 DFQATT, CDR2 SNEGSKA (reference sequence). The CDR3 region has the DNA TGCAGTGTTCCAGAAAAGGGATATCAGCCCCAGCATTTT. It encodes CSVPEKGYQPQHF.

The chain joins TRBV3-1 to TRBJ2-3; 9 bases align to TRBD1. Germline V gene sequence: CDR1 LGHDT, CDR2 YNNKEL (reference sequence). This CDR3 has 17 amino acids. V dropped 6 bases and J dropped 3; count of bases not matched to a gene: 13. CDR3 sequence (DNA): TGTGCCAGCAGTCAATTAGGCGGGACAGGGATGACAGATACGCAGTATTTT. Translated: CASSQLGGTGMTDTQYF.

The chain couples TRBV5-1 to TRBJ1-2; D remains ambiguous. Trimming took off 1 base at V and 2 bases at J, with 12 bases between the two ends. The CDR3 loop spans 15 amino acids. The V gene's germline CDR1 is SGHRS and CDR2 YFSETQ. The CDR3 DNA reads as TGCGCCAGCAGCTTGACAACGAAAACAAACTATGGCTACACCTTC. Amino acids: CASSLTTKTNYGYTF.

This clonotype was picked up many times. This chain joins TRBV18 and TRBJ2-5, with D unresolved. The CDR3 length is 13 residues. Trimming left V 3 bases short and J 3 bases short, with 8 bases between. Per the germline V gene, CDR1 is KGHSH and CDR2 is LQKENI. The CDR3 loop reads CASSPNAKETQYF. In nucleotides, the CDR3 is TGTGCCAGCTCACCCAACGCCAAAGAGACCCAGTACTTC.

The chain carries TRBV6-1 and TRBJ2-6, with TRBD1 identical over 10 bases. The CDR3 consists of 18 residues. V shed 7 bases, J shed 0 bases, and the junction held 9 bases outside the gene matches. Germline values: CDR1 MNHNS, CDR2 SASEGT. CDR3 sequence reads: CASTGQGDFSSGANVLTF. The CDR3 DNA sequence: TGTGCCAGCACCGGACAGGGGGATTTTAGCTCTGGGGCCAACGTCCTGACTTTC.

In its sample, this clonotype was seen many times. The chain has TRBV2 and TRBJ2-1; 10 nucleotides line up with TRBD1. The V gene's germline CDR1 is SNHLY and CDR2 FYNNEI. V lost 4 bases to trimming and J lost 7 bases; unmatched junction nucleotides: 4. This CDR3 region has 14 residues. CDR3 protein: CASSGDRGRNEQFF. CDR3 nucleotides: TGTGCCAGCAGTGGGGACAGGGGAAGGAATGAGCAGTTCTTC.

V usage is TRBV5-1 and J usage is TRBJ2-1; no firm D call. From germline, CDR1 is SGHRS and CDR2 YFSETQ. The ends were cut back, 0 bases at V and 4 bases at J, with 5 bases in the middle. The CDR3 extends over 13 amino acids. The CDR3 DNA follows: TGCGCCAGCAGCTTGGCCCTATACAATGAGCAGTTCTTC. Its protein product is CASSLALYNEQFF.

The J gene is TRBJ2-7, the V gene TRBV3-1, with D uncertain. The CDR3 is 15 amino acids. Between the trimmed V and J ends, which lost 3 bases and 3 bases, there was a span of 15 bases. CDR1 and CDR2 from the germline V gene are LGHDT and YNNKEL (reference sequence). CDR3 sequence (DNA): TGTGCCAGCAGCCACTCAAAGTACTCCCTCTACGAGCAGTACTTC. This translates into CASSHSKYSLYEQYF.

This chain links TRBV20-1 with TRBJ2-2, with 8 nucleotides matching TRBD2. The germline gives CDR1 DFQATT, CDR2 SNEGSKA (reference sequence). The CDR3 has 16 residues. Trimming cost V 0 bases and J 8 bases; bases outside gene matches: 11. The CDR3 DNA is TGCAGTGCTAGAGATCTACTAGCGGTTACAGAGGGGGAGCTGTTTTTT. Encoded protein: CSARDLLAVTEGELFF.

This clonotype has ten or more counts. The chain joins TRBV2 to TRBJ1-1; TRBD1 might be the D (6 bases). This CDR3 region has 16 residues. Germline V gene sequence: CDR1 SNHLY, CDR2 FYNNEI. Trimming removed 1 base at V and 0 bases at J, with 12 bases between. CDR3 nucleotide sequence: TGTGCCAGCAGTGAAGAAGGGCAGGGGTTGAACACTGAAGCTTTCTTT. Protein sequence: CASSEEGQGLNTEAFF.

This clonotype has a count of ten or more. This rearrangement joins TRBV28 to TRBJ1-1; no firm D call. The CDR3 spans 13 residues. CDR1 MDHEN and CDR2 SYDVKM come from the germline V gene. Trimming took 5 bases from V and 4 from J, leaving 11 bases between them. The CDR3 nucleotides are TGTGCCAGCAGTCCCCCCCGAATCACTGAAGCTTTCTTT. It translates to CASSPPRITEAFF.

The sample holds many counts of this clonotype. This CDR3 reads CASSQDAGQGYNEQFF. The CDR3 bases are TGTGCCAGCAGCCAAGATGCGGGACAGGGGTACAATGAGCAGTTCTTC. The chain employs TRBV3-1 and TRBJ2-1; TRBD1 agrees at 10 bases. CDR3 length equals 16 residues. Germline CDR1 reads LGHDT; CDR2 reads YNNKEL (reference sequence). With 0 bases clipped from V and 4 bases from J, the junction kept 3 bases outside the gene matches.

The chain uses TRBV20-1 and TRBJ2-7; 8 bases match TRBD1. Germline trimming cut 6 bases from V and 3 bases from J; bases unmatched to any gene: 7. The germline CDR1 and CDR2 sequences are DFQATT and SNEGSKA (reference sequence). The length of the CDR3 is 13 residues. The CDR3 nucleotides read TGCAGTGCCCAGGGACAGGTCTTCTACGAGCAGTACGTC. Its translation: CSAQGQVFYEQYV.

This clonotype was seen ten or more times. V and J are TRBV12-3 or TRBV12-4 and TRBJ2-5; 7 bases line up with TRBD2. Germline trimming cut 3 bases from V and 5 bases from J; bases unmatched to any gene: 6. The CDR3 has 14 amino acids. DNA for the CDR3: TGTGCCAGCAGTTTTAGGACTAGTACCGAGACCCAGTACTTC. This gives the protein CASSFRTSTETQYF.

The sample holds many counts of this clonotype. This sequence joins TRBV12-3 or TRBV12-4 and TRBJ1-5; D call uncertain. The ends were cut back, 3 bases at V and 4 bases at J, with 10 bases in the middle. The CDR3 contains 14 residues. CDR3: CASSFRVGNQPQHF. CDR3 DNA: TGTGCCAGCAGTTTTAGGGTGGGGAATCAGCCCCAGCATTTT.